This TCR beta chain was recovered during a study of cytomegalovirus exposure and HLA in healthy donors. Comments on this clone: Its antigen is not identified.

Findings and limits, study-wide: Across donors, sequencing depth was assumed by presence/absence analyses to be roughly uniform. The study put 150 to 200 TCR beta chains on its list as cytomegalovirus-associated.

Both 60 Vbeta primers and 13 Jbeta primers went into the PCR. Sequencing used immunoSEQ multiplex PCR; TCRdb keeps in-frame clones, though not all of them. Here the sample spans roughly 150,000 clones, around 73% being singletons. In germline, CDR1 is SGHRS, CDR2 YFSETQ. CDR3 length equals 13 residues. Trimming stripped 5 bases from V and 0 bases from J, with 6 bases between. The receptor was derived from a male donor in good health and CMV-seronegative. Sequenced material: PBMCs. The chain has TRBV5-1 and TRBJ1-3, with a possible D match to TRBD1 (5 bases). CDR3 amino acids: CASRDSSGNTIYF. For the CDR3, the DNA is TGCGCCAGCAGAGACAGCTCTGGAAACACCATATATTTT.